One sample yielded the 30 T cell receptor beta chains listed below, sequenced in a study of blood T cell dynamics during melanoma immunotherapy. Assay used: immunoSEQ multiplex PCR; TCRdb lists only in-frame clones, some missing. The repertoire includes 25,000 to 35,000 clones, 80% to 85% of them detected once, and about a tenth sits in the top ten. Time point denoted: week 3, after first cycle of checkpoint inhibitor. The source was blood, collected from a patient treated with checkpoint blockade. The receptors stem from a human donor with melanoma.

CDR3 sequence: CASSQDLGTDTQYF. The CDR3 bases are TGCGCCAGCAGCCAGGACCTGGGCACAGATACGCAGTATTTT. The chain couples TRBV5-1 to TRBJ2-3, with no clear D. The CDR3 is 14 amino acids. The V gene lost 4 bases and the J gene lost 1 base, with 10 bases spanning the gap. Germline values: CDR1 SGHRS, CDR2 YFSETQ.

The V call is TRBV28, the J call TRBJ1-2; 8 positions match TRBD1. Looked up from germline, CDR1 is MDHEN and CDR2 is SYDVKM. V gave up 6 bases and J gave up 0 bases; unmatched junction bases: 3. This CDR3 spans 14 amino acids. The CDR3 DNA reads TGTGCCAGCAGCTCAGGGGGCACTAACTATGGCTACACCTTC. Amino acids: CASSSGGTNYGYTF.

The genes are TRBV21-1 and TRBJ1-5; TRBD1, the table's D call, lacks a check against the DNA. TRBV21-1 is a pseudogene locus. The CDR3 extends over 20 amino acids. The CDR3 loop reads CASSKVGKQGSFWSNQPQHF. The CDR3 DNA reads TGTGCCAGCAGCAAAGTGGGGAAACAGGGAAGTTTCTGGAGCAATCAGCCCCAGCATTTT.

J is TRBJ1-4 and V is TRBV28; D is unresolved. The CDR3 is made up of 11 amino acids. V was trimmed by 4 bases and J by 10 bases, leaving 7 bases between them. CDR1 and CDR2 (germline): MDHEN, SYDVKM. The CDR3 protein is CASSSGGKLFF. The CDR3, as DNA: TGTGCCAGCAGTTCGGGCGGAAAACTGTTTTTT. The full variable domain, with the rest looked up from reference TRBV28 and TRBJ1-4, is DVKVTQSSRYLVKRTGEKVFLECVQDMDHENMFWYRQDPGLGLRLIYFSYDVKMKEKGDIPEGYSVSREKKERFSLILESASTNQTSMYLCASSSGGKLFFGSGTQLSVL.

V gene TRBV19 combines with J gene TRBJ1-1; 10 nucleotides line up with TRBD1. Germline V gene data show CDR1 as LNHDA and CDR2 as SQIVND (reference sequence). The CDR3 consists of 12 residues. Unmatched junction bases numbered 3, after V lost 4 bases and J lost 10 bases. In DNA, the CDR3 is TGTGCCAGTAGTACCCGACAGGGGGCAGCTTTCTTT. The encoded protein is CASSTRQGAAFF.

The V and J genes are TRBV7-3 and TRBJ1-1, with 9 bases fitting TRBD1. Trimming removed 5 bases from V and 4 bases from J; junction bases left unmatched: 2. Germline CDR1 reads SGHTA; CDR2 reads FQGTGA. This CDR3 region has 13 residues. CDR3: CASSPTGGTEAFF. In DNA, the CDR3 is TGTGCCAGCAGCCCGACAGGGGGCACTGAAGCTTTCTTT.

The V and J genes are TRBV28 and TRBJ2-1; D is ambiguous. The germline CDR1 and CDR2 sequences are MDHEN and SYDVKM. The CDR3 sequence is 16 residues long. The V end was cut by 6 bases, the J end by 1 base, with 16 bases between. The chain's CDR3 is CASRSIGPASYNEQFF. The CDR3 DNA follows: TGTGCCAGCAGGTCAATCGGGCCGGCTTCCTACAATGAGCAGTTCTTC.

This clone was recorded a few times. J is TRBJ1-1 and V is TRBV9; a possible D gene is TRBD1 (5 bases). The V end was cut by 0 bases, the J end by 8 bases, with 17 bases between. CDR3 length: 15 amino acids. Germline loops: CDR1 SGDLS, CDR2 YYNGEE. The CDR3 loop is CASSVGGTSASEAFF. The CDR3 DNA sequence: TGTGCCAGCAGCGTAGGAGGGACGTCAGCCTCCGAAGCTTTCTTT.

The chain has TRBV6-1 and TRBJ1-1, with unresolved D. Germline values: CDR1 MNHNS, CDR2 SASEGT. The length of the CDR3 is 14 residues. V lost 8 bases, J lost 3 bases, and 16 bases lay in between. CDR3 loop: CASVYLGRDTEAFF. The CDR3 DNA reads as TGTGCCAGCGTATACCTCGGTAGGGACACTGAAGCTTTCTTT.

The rearrangement joins TRBV5-1 to TRBJ1-4; D not resolved. Germline CDR1 and CDR2: SGHRS and YFSETQ. Trimming left V 2 bases short and J 6 bases short, with 14 bases between. The CDR3 is 15 residues long. The CDR3 sequence: CASSFGGAPDEKLFF. The CDR3 DNA sequence: TGCGCCAGCAGCTTCGGAGGAGCCCCGGATGAAAAACTGTTTTTT.

The chain links TRBV5-5 to TRBJ1-1, with TRBD1 identical over 9 bases. The germline V gene has CDR1 SGHKS and CDR2 YYEKEE (reference sequence). The CDR3 is made up of 15 amino acids. The trim removed 0 bases at V and 3 bases at J, leaving 3 bases unmatched. CDR3 region: CASSLGGQGYTEAFF. The CDR3 DNA reads as TGTGCCAGCAGCTTGGGAGGACAGGGGTACACTGAAGCTTTCTTT.

Here the CDR3 reads CASSYVARSSYNEQFF. CDR3 nucleotide sequence: TGCGCCAGCAGCTATGTCGCTAGGAGCTCCTACAATGAGCAGTTCTTC. This chain connects TRBV4-1 to TRBJ2-1; D gene ambiguous. The CDR3 extends over 16 amino acids. V lost 5 bases and J lost 0, with 14 bases in between. Germline CDR1 reads MGHRA; CDR2 reads YSYEKL.

The V gene is TRBV10-1, the J gene TRBJ2-7; TRBD2 agrees at 9 bases. This CDR3 comprises 15 residues. J was trimmed by 2 bases and V by 4 bases; bases with no gene match: 6. Germline V gene lookup returns CDR1 WNHNN and CDR2 SYGVQD (reference sequence). The CDR3 loop reads CASSGVAGDAYEQYF. As DNA, the CDR3 is TGCGCCAGCAGTGGGGTAGCGGGAGATGCCTACGAGCAGTACTTC.

The chain uses TRBV10-3 and TRBJ2-1; weak D call: TRBD2 (6 bases). CDR1 and CDR2 (germline): ENHRY, SYGVKD. There are 18 residues in the CDR3. Trimming left V 7 bases short and J 2 bases short, with 24 bases between. CDR3 amino acids: CAITTGLTGIGAYNEQFF. CDR3 coding DNA: TGTGCCATCACGACCGGACTAACTGGAATAGGGGCCTACAATGAGCAGTTCTTC.

The rearrangement joins TRBV5-4 to TRBJ2-2; D call uncertain. The CDR3 runs to 12 residues. The germline gives CDR1 SGHNT, CDR2 YYREEE (reference sequence). V lost 1 base, J lost 8 bases, and 6 bases lay in between. The CDR3 spells CASSLLGGELFF. The CDR3, as DNA: TGTGCCAGCAGCTTGTTGGGGGGGGAGCTGTTTTTT.

The chain carries TRBV5-1 and TRBJ2-1; TRBD1 agrees at 7 bases. CDR1 is SGHRS and CDR2 is YFSETQ in the germline V gene. The CDR3 is made up of 14 amino acids. The ends lost 0 bases at V and 8 bases at J; junction bases unmatched: 5. Written as DNA, the CDR3 is TGCGCCAGCAGCTTGGAAATGCAGGGGGATGAGCAGTTCTTC. Residues: CASSLEMQGDEQFF.

V gene TRBV7-2 combines with J gene TRBJ1-2, with a possible D match to TRBD1 (6 bases). The CDR3 contains 14 residues. V was clipped by 6 bases and J by 6 bases, with 17 bases between them. In germline, CDR1 is SGHTA, CDR2 FQGNSA. CDR3 DNA sequence: TGTGCCAGCAGTCGGGGGGCGAAAATGGATGGCTACACCTTC. Translation gives CASSRGAKMDGYTF.

The chain is built from TRBV6-5 and TRBJ2-5, with D perhaps TRBD1 (6 bases). Germline loops: CDR1 MNHEY, CDR2 SVGAGI. The CDR3 has 14 amino acids. The V gene lost 0 bases and the J gene lost 5 bases, with 10 bases spanning the gap. This chain's CDR3 is CASSYSYQGETQYF. CDR3 DNA sequence: TGTGCCAGCAGTTACTCGTATCAGGGGGAGACCCAGTACTTC.

V gene TRBV7-3 combines with J gene TRBJ2-5; 8 nucleotides align to TRBD2. CDR1 SGHTA and CDR2 FQGTGA come from the germline V gene. Trimming cost V 2 bases and J 5 bases; bases outside gene matches: 7. This CDR3 has 15 residues. CDR3 region: CASSLGGGPWETQYF. For the CDR3, the DNA is TGTGCCAGCAGCTTAGGCGGGGGGCCGTGGGAGACCCAGTACTTC. Variable domain in full (rest from reference TRBV7-3 and TRBJ2-5): GAGVSQTPSNKVTEKGKYVELRCDPISGHTALYWYRQSLGQGPEFLIYFQGTGAADDSGLPNDRFFAVRPEGSVSTLKIQRTERGDSAVYLCASSLGGGPWETQYFGPGTRLLVL.

This clone was seen a single time. The CDR3 region has the DNA TGTGCCAGCAGTCCCCAAAGGCTTGGCTACACCTTC. Translated: CASSPQRLGYTF. The chain uses TRBV28 and TRBJ1-2; D unclear. With 5 bases removed from V and 7 bases from J, the gap between germline ends came to 11 bases. The germline V gene encodes CDR1 MDHEN and CDR2 SYDVKM. CDR3 length equals 12 residues.

J is TRBJ1-1 and V is TRBV25-1; weak D call: TRBD1 (5 bases). V was pared by 6 bases and J by 0 bases, with 14 bases between. Looked up from germline, CDR1 is MGHDK and CDR2 is SYGVNS. This CDR3 has 15 residues. The CDR3 here is CASRGSAGVNTEAFF. In DNA, the CDR3 is TGTGCCAGCAGGGGGAGTGCGGGGGTGAACACTGAAGCTTTCTTT. The full variable domain, in which reference TRBV25-1 and TRBJ1-1 provide the parts outside the CDR3, is EADIYQTPRYLVIGTGKKITLECSQTMGHDKMYWYQQDPGMELHLIHYSYGVNSTEKGDLSSESTVSRIRTEHFPLTLESARPSHTSQYLCASRGSAGVNTEAFFGQGTRLTVV.

The V and J genes are TRBV11-3 and TRBJ2-7; D call uncertain. The V end lost 1 base, the J end lost 0 bases, and 7 bases lay between the germline ends. The germline CDR1 and CDR2 sequences are SGHNT and YENEEA. The CDR3 has 14 amino acids. CDR3 protein: CASSLGPSSYEQYF. The CDR3 nucleotides read TGTGCCAGCAGCTTAGGACCCAGCTCCTACGAGCAGTACTTC.

By its share, this clone is medium-sized. The CDR3 DNA reads TGTGCCAGCAGTTTATCTCCCCGGGGAAACACCATATATTTT. Protein: CASSLSPRGNTIYF. The rearrangement joins TRBV28 to TRBJ1-3; unclear D gene. There are 14 residues in the CDR3. Trimming removed 1 base from V and 4 bases from J, with 8 bases in between. CDR1 and CDR2 (germline): MDHEN, SYDVKM.

J is TRBJ2-3 and V is TRBV12-5; a possible D gene is TRBD2 (5 bases). The V and J ends lost 8 bases and 6 bases respectively, with 15 bases between them. The CDR3 has 13 residues. CDR1 is LGHNT, CDR2 FRNRAP, per germline. CDR3 sequence (DNA): TGTGCTAGTCAATTTCTTAGCGTGGATACGCAGTATTTT. It is translated as CASQFLSVDTQYF.

V gene TRBV18 combines with J gene TRBJ1-3, with TRBD1 matching 7 bases. The V segment lost 2 bases and the J segment 5 bases; nucleotides outside the gene matches: 6. The germline V gene encodes CDR1 KGHSH and CDR2 LQKENI. The CDR3 spans 15 residues. The CDR3 DNA reads as TGTGCCAGCTCACCAGAGACAGGGCTAAGAAACACCATATATTTT. Translating it yields CASSPETGLRNTIYF.

CDR3 sequence: CASRLRTGSSYEQYF. The CDR3 DNA reads TGTGCCAGCAGACTTCGGACAGGTAGCTCCTACGAGCAGTACTTC. The rearrangement uses TRBV28 and TRBJ2-7; 7 nucleotides line up with TRBD1. With V trimmed by 6 bases and J by 0 bases, 8 bases remained unmatched. The CDR3 has 15 amino acids. Germline values: CDR1 MDHEN, CDR2 SYDVKM.

The chain links TRBV4-1 to TRBJ1-2; no clear D gene. The CDR3 consists of 15 residues. Trimming removed 2 bases from V and 1 base from J, with 11 bases in between. In germline, CDR1 is MGHRA, CDR2 YSYEKL. CDR3 sequence reads: CASSQNNGVNYGYTF. DNA of the CDR3: TGCGCCAGCAGCCAAAATAACGGGGTTAACTATGGCTACACCTTC.

The rearrangement uses TRBV27 and TRBJ2-1; 7 nucleotides agree with TRBD1. After removal of 3 bases from V and 4 bases from J, the junction contained 9 bases not matched to a gene. The CDR3 length is 16 residues. Germline loops: CDR1 MNHEY, CDR2 SMNVEV (reference sequence). The CDR3 DNA sequence: TGTGCCAGCAGTTTCCCCGGGACAGCGGTTTACAATGAGCAGTTCTTC. Encoded protein: CASSFPGTAVYNEQFF.

This clone was picked up one time. The chain carries TRBV28 and TRBJ2-5, with 12 bases identical to TRBD1. V was pared by 5 bases and J by 4 bases, with 11 bases of the junction left unmatched. The CDR3 has 17 residues. Germline V gives CDR1 MDHEN, CDR2 SYDVKM. The CDR3: CASSTPRDRGRGETQYF. CDR3 DNA sequence: TGTGCCAGCAGTACTCCGAGGGACAGGGGGCGCGGAGAGACCCAGTACTTC.

This clone was counted a single time. The V gene is TRBV27, the J gene TRBJ2-2; D unresolved. Germline CDR1 reads MNHEY; CDR2 reads SMNVEV (reference sequence). Trimming took 2 bases from V and 1 from J, leaving 2 bases between them. There are 13 residues in the CDR3. The CDR3 loop is CASSLKNTGELFF. CDR3 nucleotide sequence: TGTGCCAGCAGTTTAAAGAACACCGGGGAGCTGTTTTTT.